This passage covers 8 T cell receptor beta chains from one sample sequenced in a study of blood T cell repertoires in COVID-19. Libraries were prepared by immunoSEQ multiplex PCR; TCRdb keeps only in-frame clonotypes and omits some of them. The table shows 85,000 to 110,000 clones, with roughly 84% occurring only once. Sequencing was performed on peripheral blood. These receptors were obtained from a human donor in a cohort sampled during active COVID-19.

V gene TRBV19 combines with J gene TRBJ2-5; 10 positions agree with TRBD2. The germline CDR1 and CDR2 sequences are LNHDA and SQIVND (reference sequence). The CDR3 consists of 15 residues. V shed 5 bases, J shed 5 bases, and the junction held 8 bases outside the gene matches. CDR3 DNA sequence: TGTGCCAGTAGTCTGGGAGCGGGGGGGCTGGAGACCCAGTACTTC. It codes for CASSLGAGGLETQYF.

The rearrangement uses TRBV9 and TRBJ1-2; D remains ambiguous. Germline-derived CDR1 and CDR2 are SGDLS and YYNGEE. The V gene lost 3 bases and the J gene lost 5 bases, with 17 bases spanning the gap. CDR3 length: 15 amino acids. The CDR3 protein is CASSENSGPRYGYTF. The CDR3 bases are TGTGCCAGCAGCGAAAACTCAGGCCCCAGGTATGGCTACACCTTC.

The V call is TRBV7-7, the J call TRBJ2-2; the D gene is possibly TRBD1 (5 bases). Trimming pared 2 bases from V and 0 bases from J, leaving 7 bases between. The CDR3 consists of 15 residues. CDR1 is SSHAT, CDR2 FNYEAQ, per germline (reference sequence). The CDR3: CASSLSRANTGELFF. The CDR3 DNA sequence: TGTGCCAGCAGCTTAAGCAGGGCGAACACCGGGGAGCTGTTTTTT.

The chain is built from TRBV11-3 and TRBJ2-4; perhaps TRBD2 as D (6 bases). In germline, CDR1 is SGHNT, CDR2 YENEEA. There are 15 residues in the CDR3. V was pared by 3 bases and J by 4 bases, with 13 bases between. The CDR3 protein is CASSFSQAGKNIQYF. CDR3 DNA sequence: TGTGCCAGCAGCTTTAGCCAGGCGGGGAAAAACATTCAGTACTTC.

This CDR3 reads CASSLGDSGTYEQYF. CDR3 bases: TGTGCCAGCAGCTTAGGGGATAGCGGGACCTACGAGCAGTACTTC. This rearrangement joins TRBV7-2 to TRBJ2-7; 8 bases line up with TRBD2. V gave up 1 base and J gave up 2 bases; unmatched junction bases: 4. The CDR3 is 15 amino acids. CDR1 and CDR2 from the germline V gene are SGHTA and FQGNSA.

This chain joins TRBV29-1 and TRBJ1-1; the D is unclear. V was pared by 4 bases and J by 1 base, with 10 bases between. The CDR3 covers 13 residues. From germline, CDR1 is SQVTM and CDR2 ANQGSEA. The CDR3 nucleotides are TGCAGCGTTGGGGTGGGCAGGAACACTGAAGCTTTCTTT. Translation: CSVGVGRNTEAFF.

The chain combines TRBV7-9 with TRBJ1-1, with no clear D. The CDR3 contains 12 residues. Germline values: CDR1 SEHNR, CDR2 FQNEAQ (reference sequence). V lost 3 bases and J lost 7, with 9 bases in between. The CDR3 DNA reads TGTGCCAGCAGCTTCCACAGCGGTGAAGCTTTCTTT. Protein: CASSFHSGEAFF.

J is TRBJ1-5 and V is TRBV6-1; D unclear. This CDR3 has 15 amino acids. Germline CDR1 and CDR2: MNHNS and SASEGT. The germline V and J ends were trimmed by 1 base and 3 bases, with 10 bases remaining between them. CDR3 nucleotides: TGTGCCAGCAGTGAAGAGGCAGGTCACAATCAGCCCCAGCATTTT. Its translation is CASSEEAGHNQPQHF.